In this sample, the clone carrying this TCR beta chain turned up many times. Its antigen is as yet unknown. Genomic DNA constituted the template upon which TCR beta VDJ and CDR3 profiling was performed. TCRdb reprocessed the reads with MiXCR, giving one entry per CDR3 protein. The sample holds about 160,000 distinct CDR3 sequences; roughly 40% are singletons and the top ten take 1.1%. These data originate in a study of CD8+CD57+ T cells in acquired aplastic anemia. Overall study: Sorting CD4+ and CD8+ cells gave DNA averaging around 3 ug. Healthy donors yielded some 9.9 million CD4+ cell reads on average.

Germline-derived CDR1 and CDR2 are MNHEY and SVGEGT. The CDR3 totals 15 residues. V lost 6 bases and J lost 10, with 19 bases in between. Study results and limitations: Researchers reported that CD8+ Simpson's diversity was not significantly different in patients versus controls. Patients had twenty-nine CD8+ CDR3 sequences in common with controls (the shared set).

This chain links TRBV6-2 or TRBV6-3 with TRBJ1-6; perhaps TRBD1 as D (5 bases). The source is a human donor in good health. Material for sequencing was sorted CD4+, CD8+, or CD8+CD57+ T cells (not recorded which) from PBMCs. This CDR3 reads CASRSVQAMESPLHF. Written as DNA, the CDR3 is TGTGCCAGCAGAAGCGTACAGGCAATGGAATCACCCCTCCACTTT.